These T cell receptor beta chains were read from a single sample in a study of beta chain features in type 1 diabetes. Method: immunoSEQ multiplex PCR; TCRdb's copy keeps in-frame clones and lacks some. The profile shows roughly 300,000 clones, around 9% of them singletons. Input material: central memory CD4+ T cells from blood. The receptors stem from a man under 40 with type 1 diabetes. CDR3s include the opening cysteine and the closing phenylalanine or tryptophan. D genes are given only for firm matches. Not every row has a clone size; where given, it reads once, few, many or a size class.

clone_size	d_call	v_call	j_call	cdr3_nt	cdr3_aa
few	.	TRBV5-1	TRBJ1-5	TGCGCCAGCAGCCCCCAGGGGCCAGATCAGCCCCAGCATTTT	CASSPQGPDQPQHF
few	TRBD1	TRBV2	TRBJ2-2	TGTGCCAGCAGCCCGGGACAGGGTGAGGGCACCGGGGAGCTGTTTTTT	CASSPGQGEGTGELFF
.	.	TRBV5-1	TRBJ2-5	TGCGCCAGCAGGCACGGATTCGGGGTGGGCCAAGAGACCCAGTACTTC	CASRHGFGVGQETQYF
many	.	TRBV18	TRBJ2-7	TGTGCCAGCTCTCAAGACAGGGACTCCCTCGAGCAGTACTTC	CASSQDRDSLEQYF
.	.	TRBV7-8	TRBJ2-5	TGTGCCAGCAGCTTCGCGGGGGCAGAGACCCAGTACTTC	CASSFAGAETQYF
few	.	TRBV6-6	TRBJ2-7	TGTGCCAGCAGTCCCGACGGCCGCTCCTACGAGCAGTACTTC	CASSPDGRSYEQYF
.	TRBD1	TRBV6-5	TRBJ2-2	TGTGCCAGCAGGAGGACAGGAAGCACCGGGGAGCTGTTTTTT	CASRRTGSTGELFF
.	.	TRBV18	TRBJ2-7	TGTGCCAGCTCACCACTCGGGCCTTCCGGGACCTACGAGCAGTACTTC	CASSPLGPSGTYEQYF
.	TRBD1	TRBV4-3	TRBJ2-1	TGCGCCAGCAGCCAAGACCCCTGGACAGGGAGCAATGAGCAGTTCTTC	CASSQDPWTGSNEQFF
many	TRBD1	TRBV18	TRBJ2-1	TGTGCCAGCTCACCCGTCACAGGGGGCAATGAGCAGTTCTTC	CASSPVTGGNEQFF
few	TRBD1	TRBV19	TRBJ2-1	TGTGCCAGTAGTTCACAGGGGCCCTATTCCTACAATGAGCAGTTCTTC	CASSSQGPYSYNEQFF
.	.	TRBV2	TRBJ1-1	TGTGCCAGCAGTGAAGAGCCAGGGGTCGGCACTGAAGCTTTCTTT	CASSEEPGVGTEAFF
.	TRBD2	TRBV18	TRBJ2-3	TGTGCCAGCTCCCTGACGGGAGCGGGGGCCTTCACAGATACGCAGTATTTT	CASSLTGAGAFTDTQYF
few	.	TRBV12-5	TRBJ2-5	TGTGCTAGTGGCTACCCTGGGGAGACCCAGTACTTC	CASGYPGETQYF